The entry below describes one TCR beta chain. Its antigen remains unidentified. The sample belongs to a study of T cell responses to AZD1222 COVID-19 vaccine. Findings and caveats of the study: Just six people given AZD1222 tested seropositive at baseline. Sampling captured repertoires only after the peak T cell response.

Data came from immunoSEQ multiplex PCR; TCRdb stores just in-frame clones and leaves some out. This sample has hundreds of thousands of clones, with just over 90% found just once. This CDR3 region has 14 residues. CDR1 is SEHNR and CDR2 is FQNEAQ in the germline V gene (reference sequence). Germline trimming cut 7 bases from V and 7 bases from J; bases unmatched to any gene: 10. The V and J genes are TRBV7-9 and TRBJ1-1; 9 nucleotides line up with TRBD1. The clonotype comes from an adult in good health. Source: peripheral blood, taken on day 0 of MenACWY control vaccination. The CDR3 nucleotides are TGTGCCAGCATCCTCTCGGGGACAGGGCTTGAAGCTTTCTTT. Protein: CASILSGTGLEAFF.